The 22 T cell receptor beta chains below were found in one sample sequenced in a study of tissue T cells after allogeneic stem cell transplantation. Clones were read by immunoSEQ multiplex PCR, and TCRdb kept only the in-frame ones, dropping some. The sample lists approximately 8,400 clones, 36% occurring once. The time point was: mouse harvest day 14 after allogeneic transplant. The graft held 10^6 splenic CD5+ T cells and 10^7 T-cell-depleted bone marrow cells. The sequenced material came from skin. Every receptor here comes from a female BALB/c mouse given C57BL/6 T cells with graft-versus-host disease after an allogeneic hematopoietic cell transplant.

On this clone itself: A much larger clonotype is one base distant, so this may be a read error. Gene names are mouse gene names. The sequenced fragment ends 1 residue before the CDR3 boundary, so the rest is inferred from the germline J gene. The V call is TRBV15, the J call TRBJ2-7; 11 positions match TRBD2. The CDR3 has 14 residues. The germline CDR1 and CDR2 sequences are SGHND and FRSKSL. After removal of 5 bases from V and 3 bases from J, the junction contained 3 bases not matched to a gene. Here the CDR3 reads CASSPGTGGYEQYF. Incomplete CDR3 DNA: TGTGCCAGCAGTCCCGGGACTGGGGGCTATGAACAGTAC.

This clone was seen a handful of times. Mouse names are used for the genes. The read terminates 1 residue ahead of where the CDR3 ends, so the germline J gene completes it. The sample carries other DNA sequences with the same CDR3. The rearrangement uses TRBV26 and TRBJ2-4; no reliable D call. The germline gives CDR1 KGHPV, CDR2 FQNQEV (reference sequence). With 2 bases removed from V and 0 bases from J, the gap between germline ends came to 3 bases. This CDR3 comprises 13 residues. The part of the CDR3 DNA that was read is TGTGCCAGCAGTCTGGGTAGTCAAAACACCTTGTAC. Protein: CASSLGSQNTLY. The whole CDR3 reads CASSLGSQNTLYF.

By proportion, this clone is medium-sized. Any gene name here is a mouse gene name. The CDR3 goes on 1 residue after the read ends, and that part is filled in from the germline J gene. J is TRBJ2-7 and V is TRBV16; 8 nucleotides agree with TRBD2. V shed 2 bases and J 4 bases; nucleotides not matched to a gene: 1. Germline V gene lookup returns CDR1 SGHSA and CDR2 FRNQAP. This CDR3 spans 13 amino acids. Partial CDR3 DNA: TGTGCAAGCAGCTTACCTGGGGGGTATGAACAGTAC. It codes for CASSLPGGYEQY. The CDR3 in full is CASSLPGGYEQYF. Together with reference TRBV16 and TRBJ2-7, the CDR3 gives the full variable domain: NAGVIQTPRHKVTGKGQEATLWCEPISGHSAVFWYRQTIVQGLEFLTYFRNQAPIDDSGMPKERFSAQMPNQSHSTLKIQSTQPQDSAVYLCASSLPGGYEQYFGPGTRLTVL.

This clone appeared a few times. The gene names here belong to mouse. The CDR3 extends 1 residue past the end of the read, so its final part is completed from the germline J gene. The J gene is TRBJ2-5, the V gene TRBV19; tentatively, D is TRBD1 (6 bases). The germline V gene encodes CDR1 FNHDT and CDR2 SITEND (reference sequence). Trimming left V 2 bases short and J 3 bases short, with 7 bases between. CDR3 length: 13 residues. The CDR3 sequence: CASSMQGQDTQYF. The part of the CDR3 DNA that was read is TGTGCCAGCAGTATGCAGGGGCAAGACACCCAGTAC.

In its sample, this clone is medium-sized. Gene labels here are mouse ones. The CDR3 here is CSSSGTGGISNERLFF. The DNA read from the CDR3 is TGCTCCAGCAGTGGGACAGGGGGCATTTCCAACGAAAGATTATTT. This chain uses TRBV23 with TRBJ1-4; the table's D call TRBD1 went unverified against the DNA. The CDR3 goes on 1 residue after the read ends, and that part is filled in from the germline J gene. The CDR3 covers 16 residues. Germline V gene data show CDR1 as KGHTA and CDR2 as FQNQQP.

In the case of this clone: These gene names are mouse names. The read finishes 1 residue shy of the CDR3 end, and the germline J gene is used to complete it. J is TRBJ2-5 and V is TRBV26; 7 bases align to TRBD2. Per germline, CDR1 KGHPV and CDR2 FQNQEV (reference sequence). The CDR3 sequence is 14 residues long. V gave up 0 bases and J gave up 7 bases; unmatched junction bases: 4. The chain's CDR3 is CASSLSGGWYTQYF. The covered CDR3 bases are TGTGCCAGCAGTCTGTCTGGGGGGTGGTACACCCAGTAC.

Details on this clone: All gene names here are mouse names. From the germline J gene comes the end of the CDR3, since the read stops 1 residue before it. The chain is built from TRBV12-1 and TRBJ1-4; D is perhaps TRBD1 (6 bases). Germline CDR1 reads SGHSN; CDR2 reads HYEKVE. Trimming left V 4 bases short and J 3 bases short, with 14 bases between. The CDR3 contains 15 residues. CDR3 DNA, as far as it was read: TGTGCCAGCTCGCCCTCCGGGACACCCAACGAAAGATTATTT. Translation: CASSPSGTPNERLF. The full CDR3 sequence reads CASSPSGTPNERLFF.

As concerns this clone: Each gene name is a mouse one. The DNA ends 1 residue before the CDR3 does, and the rest of the CDR3 is filled in from the germline J gene. This chain uses TRBV26 with TRBJ2-4; D not certain. The CDR3 contains 14 residues. V lost 4 bases, J lost 0 bases, and 8 bases lay in between. Germline CDR1 KGHPV, CDR2 FQNQEV (reference sequence). CDR3 DNA, as far as it was read: TGTGCCAGCAGTCCCGCGGGGAGTCAAAACACCTTGTAC. It encodes CASSPAGSQNTLY. The entire CDR3 protein is CASSPAGSQNTLYF.

Remarks on this clone: The gene names given are mouse names. Sequencing ends 1 residue short of the CDR3 end; the germline J gene provides the rest. The chain has TRBV13-2 and TRBJ2-4, with TRBD2 identical over 9 bases. The CDR3 covers 14 residues. Germline assignment: CDR1 NNHNN and CDR2 SYGAGS (reference sequence). J gave up 0 bases and V 5 bases, and 1 base lay outside the gene matches. The CDR3 DNA, read in part, is TGTGCCAGCGGGGACTGGGGTAGTCAAAACACCTTGTAC. Its protein product is CASGDWGSQNTLY. The entire CDR3 protein reads CASGDWGSQNTLYF.

With respect to this clone: Mouse gene names apply. Sequencing ends 1 residue short of the CDR3 end; the germline J gene provides the rest. The rearrangement uses TRBV3 and TRBJ2-7, with TRBD2 matching 10 bases. V shed 4 bases, J shed 4 bases, and the junction held 4 bases outside the gene matches. This CDR3 region has 14 residues. Germline V gene data show CDR1 as SNHLY and CDR2 as FYNGKV (reference sequence). The DNA read from the CDR3 is TGTGCCAGCAGCTGGCGACTGGGGGGATATGAACAGTAC. Translated, it gives CASSWRLGGYEQY. The full CDR3 protein is CASSWRLGGYEQYF. Drawing the rest from reference TRBV3 and TRBJ2-7, the complete variable domain is GPKVLQIPSHQIIDMGQMVTLNCDPVSNHLYFYWYKQILGQQMEFLVNFYNGKVMEKSKLFKDQFSVERPDGSYFTLKIQPTALEDSAVYFCASSWRLGGYEQYFGPGTRLTVL.

Concerning this clone: All gene names here are mouse names. The CDR3 extends 1 residue past the end of the read, so its final part is completed from the germline J gene. The genes are TRBV26 and TRBJ2-5; D may be TRBD1 (6 bases). Trimming removed 1 base at V and 4 bases at J, with 6 bases between. Germline lookup yields CDR1 KGHPV and CDR2 FQNQEV (reference sequence). The CDR3 has 13 residues. The CDR3 bases that were read are TGTGCCAGCAGTCTGTGGGACAAAGACACCCAGTAC. Translated, it gives CASSLWDKDTQY. In full, the CDR3 is CASSLWDKDTQYF.

As for this clone: Gene names and germline match the mouse. The read terminates 1 residue ahead of where the CDR3 ends, so the germline J gene completes it. V and J are TRBV15 and TRBJ2-1; 7 positions agree with TRBD2. V was clipped by 2 bases and J by 7 bases; unmatched bases: 5. Germline V lookup: CDR1 SGHND, CDR2 FRSKSL. This CDR3 contains 14 residues. CDR3 DNA (partial): TGTGCCAGCAGTTTATGGGGGGAGGGCGCTGAGCAGTTC. This sequence encodes CASSLWGEGAEQF. The CDR3, in full, reads CASSLWGEGAEQFF.

There are a few counts of this clone. The gene symbols are mouse symbols. The read finishes 1 residue shy of the CDR3 end, and the germline J gene is used to complete it. The genes are TRBV26 and TRBJ2-2; D is perhaps TRBD1 (5 bases). Per the germline V gene, CDR1 is KGHPV and CDR2 is FQNQEV (reference sequence). The CDR3 length is 15 residues. The germline V and J ends were trimmed by 3 bases and 0 bases, with 8 bases remaining between them. The part of the CDR3 DNA that was read is TGTGCCAGCAGTCTAGACAGAACAAACACCGGGCAGCTCTAC. Translation gives CASSLDRTNTGQLY. The full CDR3 protein reads CASSLDRTNTGQLYF.

Remarks on this clone: Mouse gene names apply. This CDR3 is CASRGQDSAETLYF. The sequenced part of the CDR3 DNA is TGTGCCAGCAGAGGACAGGATAGTGCAGAAACGCTGTAT. The rearrangement joins TRBV26 to TRBJ2-3, with TRBD1 matching over 7 bases. The CDR3 end lies 1 residue beyond the end of the read and is filled in from the germline J gene. The CDR3 length is 14 residues. Germline trimming cut 6 bases from V and 0 bases from J; bases unmatched to any gene: 3. Germline V gene sequence: CDR1 KGHPV, CDR2 FQNQEV (reference sequence).

On this clone: Germline and genes here are mouse. The observed sequence ends 1 residue before the CDR3 terminus, with the missing tail filled in from the germline J gene. The chain uses TRBV24 and TRBJ1-6; maybe TRBD1 (6 bases). TRBJ1-6 belongs to the ORF category, with a function that is uncertain. Germline V gene lookup returns CDR1 KGHTA and CDR2 FRNEEI. Trimming took off 5 bases at V and 4 bases at J, with 9 bases between the two ends. The CDR3 contains 14 residues. Partial CDR3 DNA: TGTGCCAGCAGTTCGGACAGATATAATTCGCCCCTCTAC. It encodes CASSSDRYNSPLY. In full, the CDR3 reads CASSSDRYNSPLYF.

The table lists this clone with a few counts. Gene names denote mouse genes. Read data end 1 residue before the CDR3 end; the end is taken from the germline J gene. The V gene is TRBV26, the J gene TRBJ2-5; D call uncertain. V shed 6 bases and J shed 4 bases, with 11 bases lying between them. The CDR3 runs 13 residues. CDR1 and CDR2 from the germline V gene are KGHPV and FQNQEV (reference sequence). The part of the CDR3 DNA that was read is TGTGCCAGCAGAGACGTGGAAAAAGACACCCAGTAC. This sequence encodes CASRDVEKDTQY. The whole CDR3 sequence reads CASRDVEKDTQYF.

As concerns this clone: The listed genes are named as in mouse. Sequencing ends 1 residue short of the CDR3 end; the germline J gene provides the rest. V is TRBV19 and J is TRBJ2-3, with D perhaps TRBD1 (5 bases). This CDR3 has 14 residues. Germline V CDR1 and CDR2: FNHDT, SITEND (reference sequence). V was clipped by 2 bases and J by 4 bases, with 11 bases between them. This CDR3 is CASSITQAPETLYF. The CDR3 bases that were read are TGTGCCAGCAGTATTACACAGGCTCCAGAAACGCTGTAT.

This clone was counted a single time. Germline and genes here are mouse. The CDR3 extends 1 residue past the end of the read, so its final part is completed from the germline J gene. The chain links TRBV12-2 to TRBJ2-2; tentative D call: TRBD2 (7 bases). The V and J ends lost 0 bases and 1 base respectively, with 11 bases between them. This CDR3 is built from 16 residues. Germline V CDR1 and CDR2: SGHLS, HYDKME. The CDR3 protein is CASSLEGGGNTGQLYF. CDR3 DNA (partial): TGTGCCAGCTCTCTCGAAGGGGGGGGAAACACCGGGCAGCTCTAC.

Details on this clone: The genes are named according to mouse. The read falls 1 residue short of the CDR3 end, and the missing part is taken from the germline J gene. Other DNA sequences in this specimen translate into the identical CDR3. J is TRBJ1-4 and V is TRBV12-1; D gene unclear. V lost 4 bases, J lost 0 bases, and 8 bases lay in between. Germline V gene lookup returns CDR1 SGHSN and CDR2 HYEKVE. The length of the CDR3 is 14 residues. CDR3 sequence: CASSLAFSNERLFF. Incomplete CDR3 DNA: TGTGCCAGCTCCCTCGCTTTTTCCAACGAAAGATTATTT.

This clone was observed a few times. Any gene name here is a mouse gene name. The CDR3 end falls 1 residue outside the read, so it is completed with the germline J gene. The V call is TRBV3, the J call TRBJ2-7; 9 nucleotides line up with TRBD1. Losses at the gene ends were 5 bases for V and 6 bases for J; bases not matched to a gene: 5. CDR1 and CDR2 (germline): SNHLY, FYNGKV (reference sequence). The CDR3 totals 13 residues. The CDR3 loop is CASSSRDRVEQYF. The part of the CDR3 DNA that was read is TGTGCCAGCAGCAGCCGGGACAGGGTTGAACAGTAC.

This clone is labeled medium-sized. All gene names here are mouse names. The read falls 1 residue short of the CDR3 end, and the missing part is taken from the germline J gene. Other DNA sequences in this specimen translate into the identical CDR3. The chain links TRBV29 to TRBJ1-1, with D perhaps TRBD1 (5 bases). Germline CDR1 and CDR2: MSHET and SYDVDS. CDR3 length: 13 amino acids. V was shortened by 4 bases and J by 0 bases, with 6 bases between the two germline ends. Partial CDR3 DNA: TGTGCTAGCAGTTCGGGACAGAACACAGAAGTCTTC. Translation gives CASSSGQNTEVF. The whole CDR3 is CASSSGQNTEVFF.

This clone is deemed medium-sized. Any gene name here is a mouse gene name. The read is 1 residue too short to cover the CDR3 end, so that end is filled in from the germline J gene. J is TRBJ2-1 and V is TRBV26; 7 bases fit TRBD2. J gave up 1 base and V 4 bases, and 1 base lay outside the gene matches. Germline loops: CDR1 KGHPV, CDR2 FQNQEV (reference sequence). This CDR3 is 14 amino acids long. The CDR3 sequence: CASSRGGNYAEQFF. The CDR3 bases that were read are TGTGCCAGCAGTCGGGGGGGAAACTATGCTGAGCAGTTC.